Reported below is one T cell receptor beta chain. The data belong to a study of OX40 agonist ivuxolimab in advanced cancers. Trimming stripped 4 bases from V and 9 bases from J, with 21 bases between. The CDR3 length is 15 residues. Germline values: CDR1 MGHRA, CDR2 YSYEKL. The protocol was immunoSEQ multiplex PCR, while the TCRdb copy is restricted to in-frame clones and leaves out a portion. The sample has about 68,000 clones; around 93% are singletons. The V gene is TRBV4-1, the J gene TRBJ1-1; a weak D match, TRBD1 (5 bases). The source was CD4+ or CD8+ T cells sorted from blood, collected in a trial of the OX40 agonist ivuxolimab. This TCR was sampled from an adult with an advanced solid tumor such as melanoma, head and neck, liver or kidney cancer. CDR3 amino acids: CASSPTGGGAGKAFF. The CDR3 DNA sequence: TGCGCCAGCAGCCCTACAGGCGGGGGAGCAGGGAAAGCTTTCTTT.